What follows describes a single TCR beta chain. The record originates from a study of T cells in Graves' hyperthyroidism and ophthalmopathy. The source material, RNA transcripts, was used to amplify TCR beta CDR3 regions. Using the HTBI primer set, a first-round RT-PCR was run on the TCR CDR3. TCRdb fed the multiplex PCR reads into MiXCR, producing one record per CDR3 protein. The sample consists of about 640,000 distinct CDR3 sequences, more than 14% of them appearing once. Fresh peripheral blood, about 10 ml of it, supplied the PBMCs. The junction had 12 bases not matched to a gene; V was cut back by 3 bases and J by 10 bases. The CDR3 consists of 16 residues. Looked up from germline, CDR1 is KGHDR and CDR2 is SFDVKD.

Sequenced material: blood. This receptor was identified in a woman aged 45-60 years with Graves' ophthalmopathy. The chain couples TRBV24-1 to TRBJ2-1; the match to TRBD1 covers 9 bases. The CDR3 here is CATSDPSWDREGEQFF. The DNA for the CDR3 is TGTGCCACCAGTGATCCGAGTTGGGACAGGGAAGGGGAGCAGTTCTTC.